This TCR beta chain was sequenced in a study of T-cell memory formation after mild COVID-19. Study results and caveats: Contracting CD4+ clones were located mainly in CM and EM, and CD8+ clones in EMRA.

Germline V CDR1 and CDR2: MDHEN, SYDVKM. The CDR3 has 14 residues. V was clipped by 7 bases and J by 1 base, with 13 bases between them. TCRdb ran MiXCR on the 5' RACE reads and lists one entry per CDR3 protein. The top ten hold 24% of the sample, which has 110,000 to 150,000 distinct CDR3 sequences, about 25% seen once. On this clonotype: What it binds is unknown.

This TCR was recovered from an adult woman who had mild COVID-19 (a few samples of this study predate the infection). Cell type and time point are not known. The sample comprised PBMCs or a T cell subset sorted from them (not recorded which). J is TRBJ1-1 and V is TRBV28; a weak D match, TRBD1 (5 bases). The CDR3 region has the DNA TGTGCCAGCACCCTAGGGGCCGGGAACACTGAAGCTTTCTTT. Encoded protein: CASTLGAGNTEAFF.